The present T cell receptor (beta chain) was sequenced within a study of blood T cell repertoires in COVID-19. Study information: Whether acute or convalescent, the COVID-19 samples came from the United States, Italy and Spain. T cells, B-cell-depleted T cells, or PBMCs supplied cDNA or gDNA.

Original data processing: By means of reference gene primer amplification, nucleated cell counts were estimated. The table came from immunoSEQ multiplex PCR; TCRdb's copy has only in-frame clones and leaves some out. D and trimming come from the DNA, and the V and J calls and clone size come from that table. Of fewer than 150,000 clones in the sample, 85% were seen once. The CDR3 has 14 amino acids. Germline assignment: CDR1 MNHEY and CDR2 SVGEGT. Trimming took 5 bases from V and 8 from J; bases not matched to a gene: 7. The origin of this receptor is a human donor in a cohort sampled during active COVID-19. Material: peripheral blood. The chain links TRBV6-2 or TRBV6-3 to TRBJ2-4; the match to TRBD1 covers 9 bases. Written as DNA, the CDR3 is TGTGCCAGCAGTCACGGGACAGGGCGGGACATTCAGTACTTC. Its translation: CASSHGTGRDIQYF.